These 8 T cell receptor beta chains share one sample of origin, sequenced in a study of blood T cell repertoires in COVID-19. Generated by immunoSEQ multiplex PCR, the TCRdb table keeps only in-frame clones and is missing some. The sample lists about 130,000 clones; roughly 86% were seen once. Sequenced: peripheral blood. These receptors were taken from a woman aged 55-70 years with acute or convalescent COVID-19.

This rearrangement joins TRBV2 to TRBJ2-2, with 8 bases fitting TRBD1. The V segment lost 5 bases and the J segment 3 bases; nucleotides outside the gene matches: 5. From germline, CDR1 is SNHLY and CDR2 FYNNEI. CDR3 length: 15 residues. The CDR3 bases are TGTGCCAGCAGTTCGGGACAGGTTGACACCGGGGAGCTGTTTTTT. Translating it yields CASSSGQVDTGELFF.

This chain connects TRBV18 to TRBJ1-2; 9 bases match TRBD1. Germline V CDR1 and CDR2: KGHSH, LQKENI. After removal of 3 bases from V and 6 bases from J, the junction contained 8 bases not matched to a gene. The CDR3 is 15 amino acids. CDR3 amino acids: CASSPPGGQGDGYTF. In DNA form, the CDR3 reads TGTGCCAGCTCACCCCCCGGGGGACAGGGCGATGGCTACACCTTC. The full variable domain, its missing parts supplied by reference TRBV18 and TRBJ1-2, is NAGVMQNPRHLVRRRGQEARLRCSPMKGHSHVYWYRQLPEEGLKFMVYLQKENIIDESGMPKERFSAEFPKEGPSILRIQQVVRGDSAAYFCASSPPGGQGDGYTFGSGTRLTVV.

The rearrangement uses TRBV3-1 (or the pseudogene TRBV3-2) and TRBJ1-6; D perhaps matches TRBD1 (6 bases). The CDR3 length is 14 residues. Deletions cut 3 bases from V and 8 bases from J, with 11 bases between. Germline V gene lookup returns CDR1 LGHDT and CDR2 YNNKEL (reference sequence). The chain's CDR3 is CASSQGPGDSPLHF. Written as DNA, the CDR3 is TGTGCCAGCAGCCAGGGTCCAGGGGATTCACCCCTCCACTTT.

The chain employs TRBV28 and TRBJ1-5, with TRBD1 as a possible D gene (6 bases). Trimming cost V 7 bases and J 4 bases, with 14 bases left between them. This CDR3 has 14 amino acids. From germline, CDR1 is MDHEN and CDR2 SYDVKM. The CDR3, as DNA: TGTGCCAGCAAGATAACAGGGCTTAATCAGCCCCAGCATTTT. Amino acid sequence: CASKITGLNQPQHF.

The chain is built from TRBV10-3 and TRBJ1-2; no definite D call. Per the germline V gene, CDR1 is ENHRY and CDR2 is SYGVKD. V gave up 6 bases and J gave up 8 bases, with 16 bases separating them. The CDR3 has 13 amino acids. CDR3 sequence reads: CAISSTFSEGYTF. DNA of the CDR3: TGTGCCATCAGCTCAACTTTTAGCGAGGGCTACACCTTC.

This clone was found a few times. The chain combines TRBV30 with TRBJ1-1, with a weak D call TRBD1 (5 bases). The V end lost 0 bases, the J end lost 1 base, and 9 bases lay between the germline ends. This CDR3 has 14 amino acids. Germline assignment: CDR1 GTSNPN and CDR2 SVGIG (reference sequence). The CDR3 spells CAWSVGLPNTEAFF. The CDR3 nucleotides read TGTGCCTGGAGTGTGGGGCTCCCGAACACTGAAGCTTTCTTT.

The CDR3 reads CASRQGATTGYTF. The CDR3 region has the DNA TGTGCCAGCAGGCAGGGGGCTACTACAGGCTACACCTTC. The rearrangement links TRBV2 to TRBJ1-2, with TRBD1 identical over 8 bases. CDR3 size: 13 residues. The V and J ends lost 6 bases and 8 bases, in that order; junction bases with no gene match: 8. The germline V gene encodes CDR1 SNHLY and CDR2 FYNNEI.

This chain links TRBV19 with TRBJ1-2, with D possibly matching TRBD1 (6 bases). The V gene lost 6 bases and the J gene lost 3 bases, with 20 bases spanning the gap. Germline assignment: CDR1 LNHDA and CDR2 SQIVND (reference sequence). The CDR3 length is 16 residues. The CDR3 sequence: CASRGYRAGSDYGYTF. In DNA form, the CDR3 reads TGTGCCAGTAGAGGTTACAGGGCAGGATCAGACTATGGCTACACCTTC.